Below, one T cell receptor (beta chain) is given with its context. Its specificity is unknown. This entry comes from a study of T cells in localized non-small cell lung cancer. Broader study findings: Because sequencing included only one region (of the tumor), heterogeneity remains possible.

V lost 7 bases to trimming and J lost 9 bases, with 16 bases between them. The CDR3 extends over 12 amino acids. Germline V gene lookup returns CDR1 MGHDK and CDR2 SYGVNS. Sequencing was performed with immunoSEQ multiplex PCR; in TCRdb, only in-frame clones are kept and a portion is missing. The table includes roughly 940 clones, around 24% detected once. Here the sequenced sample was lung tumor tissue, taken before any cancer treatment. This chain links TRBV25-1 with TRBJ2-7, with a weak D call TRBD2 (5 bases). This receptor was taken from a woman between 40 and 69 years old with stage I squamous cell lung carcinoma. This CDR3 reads CASTDYQRRQYF. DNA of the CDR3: TGTGCCAGCACCGACTACCAGAGGAGGCAGTACTTC.